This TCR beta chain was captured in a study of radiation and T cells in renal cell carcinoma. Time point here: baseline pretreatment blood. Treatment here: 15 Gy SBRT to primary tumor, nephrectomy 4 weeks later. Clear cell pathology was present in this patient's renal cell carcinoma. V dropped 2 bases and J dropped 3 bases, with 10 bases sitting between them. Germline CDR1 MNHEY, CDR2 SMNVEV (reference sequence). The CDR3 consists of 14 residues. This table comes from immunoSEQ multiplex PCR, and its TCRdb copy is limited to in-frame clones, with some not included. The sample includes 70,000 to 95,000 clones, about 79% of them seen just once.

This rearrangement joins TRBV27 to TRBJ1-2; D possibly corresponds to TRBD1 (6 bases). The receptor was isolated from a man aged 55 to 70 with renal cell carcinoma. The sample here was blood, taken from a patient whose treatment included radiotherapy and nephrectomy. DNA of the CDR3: TGTGCCAGCAGTTTAAGGTGGGGGCACTATGGCTACACCTTC. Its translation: CASSLRWGHYGYTF.